The 18 T cell receptor beta chains given below trace back to one sample, sequenced in a study of cytomegalovirus exposure and HLA in healthy donors. PCR primers comprised 60 Vbeta and 13 Jbeta primers. Measured with immunoSEQ multiplex PCR; TCRdb has only the in-frame clones, and not every one. This sample has approximately 190,000 clones; 80% to 85% occur once, and the top ten carry approximately 6%. The specimen was PBMCs. These receptors came from a man between 40 and 49 years old in good health and CMV-seropositive.

The rearrangement joins TRBV30 to TRBJ2-7, with 7 bases aligning to TRBD2. The germline V gene has CDR1 GTSNPN and CDR2 SVGIG (reference sequence). The CDR3 runs to 13 residues. J was trimmed by 6 bases and V by 3 bases; bases with no gene match: 8. CDR3 amino acids: CAWSSRGVGEQYF. The CDR3 DNA reads as TGTGCCTGGAGCTCCCGGGGGGTGGGCGAGCAGTACTTC.

CDR3 loop: CASSPHRAGGEAFF. The CDR3 DNA sequence: TGTGCCAGCAGCCCGCACAGGGCAGGAGGAGAAGCTTTCTTT. V usage is TRBV7-2 and J usage is TRBJ1-1; weak D call: TRBD1 (6 bases). V was cut by 5 bases and J by 8 bases, with 18 bases left in between. Germline CDR1 and CDR2: SGHTA and FQGNSA. The CDR3 sequence is 14 residues long.

The V and J genes are TRBV5-6 and TRBJ1-5; D is uncertain. This CDR3 has 15 amino acids. CDR1 is SGHDT and CDR2 is YYEEEE in the germline V gene. Trimming stripped 0 bases from V and 0 bases from J, with 7 bases between. CDR3 coding DNA: TGTGCCAGCAGCTTGGCGCACTATAGCAATCAGCCCCAGCATTTT. It yields the protein CASSLAHYSNQPQHF.

This clone was detected only once. J is TRBJ1-1 and V is TRBV7-2; D may be TRBD1 (5 bases). V lost 6 bases to trimming and J lost 5 bases, with 16 bases between them. CDR1 is SGHTA, CDR2 FQGNSA, per germline. This CDR3 has 14 amino acids. The CDR3 protein is CASSRPGSWTEAFF. The DNA for the CDR3 is TGTGCCAGCAGTCGACCAGGGTCTTGGACTGAAGCTTTCTTT.

J is TRBJ2-5 and V is TRBV4-3; tentatively, D is TRBD2 (5 bases). The J call may be mistaken, given a closer DNA end match to TRBJ2-7. Germline assignment: CDR1 LGHNA and CDR2 YSLEER. The CDR3 has 15 residues. The CDR3 DNA reads as TGCGCCAGCAGCCAAGAGAGCGGACGATCCTACGAGCAGTACTTC. This codes for CASSQESGRSYEQYF.

This clone was detected once. The chain employs TRBV7-2 and TRBJ1-2, with 9 bases lining up with TRBD1. Germline CDR1 is SGHTA and CDR2 is FQGNSA. The CDR3 contains 14 residues. After removal of 5 bases from V and 5 bases from J, the junction contained 6 bases not matched to a gene. CDR3 sequence reads: CASSATGGDYGYTF. The CDR3 DNA is TGTGCCAGCAGCGCTACAGGGGGCGATTATGGCTACACCTTC.

This sequence joins TRBV7-2 and TRBJ1-2; no clear D. The CDR3 covers 15 residues. Germline CDR1 is SGHTA and CDR2 is FQGNSA. With 3 bases removed from V and 2 bases from J, the gap between germline ends came to 13 bases. The CDR3 DNA reads TGTGCCAGCAGCTTGGAGGCAGGCCCCAACTATGGCTACACCTTC. Translating it yields CASSLEAGPNYGYTF.

This clone has only a few counts. The CDR3 is CASITTGGNTEAFF. The CDR3 bases are TGTGCCAGCATAACGACAGGGGGGAACACTGAAGCTTTCTTT. The V gene is TRBV7-9, the J gene TRBJ1-1, with 9 nucleotides matching TRBD1. Germline V CDR1 and CDR2: SEHNR, FQNEAQ (reference sequence). This CDR3 region has 14 residues. With V trimmed by 7 bases and J by 1 base, 4 bases remained unmatched.

The chain joins TRBV7-2 to TRBJ2-7, with 9 bases lining up with TRBD1. Germline-derived CDR1 and CDR2 are SGHTA and FQGNSA. The CDR3 sequence is 19 residues long. V lost 4 bases, J lost 2 bases, and 18 bases stayed unmatched. The CDR3 nucleotides are TGTGCCAGCAGCTCAGGGGGGGGTGGGGGACAGGGTACAACCTACGAGCAGTACTTC. This codes for CASSSGGGGGQGTTYEQYF.

This clone was recorded a few times. The rearrangement joins TRBV10-3 to TRBJ2-7; D not resolved. V was trimmed by 3 bases and J by 2 bases, leaving 11 bases between them. Germline V CDR1 and CDR2: ENHRY, SYGVKD. The CDR3 consists of 14 residues. This chain's CDR3 is CAISDRSSTYEQYF. The CDR3 DNA reads as TGTGCCATCAGTGACAGGTCTTCCACCTACGAGCAGTACTTC.

The chain links TRBV6-1 to TRBJ2-5; 7 nucleotides align to TRBD2. V was clipped by 4 bases and J by 5 bases; unmatched bases: 13. This CDR3 is built from 16 residues. CDR1 and CDR2 from the germline V gene are MNHNS and SASEGT. In nucleotides, the CDR3 is TGTGCCAGCAGTGGCGTGTCTAGCGGACCTGGGGAGACCCAGTACTTC. Translated, it gives CASSGVSSGPGETQYF.

This chain links TRBV7-3 with TRBJ2-6; D is perhaps TRBD2 (5 bases). V dropped 0 bases and J dropped 4 bases, with 7 bases sitting between them. Germline V gives CDR1 SGHTA, CDR2 FQGTGA. The CDR3 has 15 residues. The CDR3 here is CASSLTASGANVLTF. The DNA of the CDR3 is TGTGCCAGCAGCTTAACAGCTAGCGGGGCCAACGTCCTGACTTTC. The whole variable domain, remainder taken from reference TRBV7-3 and TRBJ2-6, is GAGVSQTPSNKVTEKGKYVELRCDPISGHTALYWYRQSLGQGPEFLIYFQGTGAADDSGLPNDRFFAVRPEGSVSTLKIQRTERGDSAVYLCASSLTASGANVLTFGAGSRLTVL.

This chain uses TRBV29-1 with TRBJ1-2, with no clear D. The V gene lost 6 bases and the J gene lost 0 bases, with 5 bases spanning the gap. The CDR3 runs to 11 residues. Germline CDR1 is SQVTM and CDR2 is ANQGSEA. CDR3 bases: TGCAGCGTCCTATCTAACTATGGCTACACCTTC. Translated: CSVLSNYGYTF.

This rearrangement joins TRBV9 to TRBJ2-1, with 8 bases identical to TRBD2. The CDR3 is 19 residues long. Trimming took 3 bases from V and 0 from J; bases not matched to a gene: 14. Germline V gene lookup returns CDR1 SGDLS and CDR2 YYNGEE. CDR3 region: CASSAAGGGARSSYNEQFF. The CDR3 region has the DNA TGTGCCAGCAGCGCTGCGGGGGGCGGGGCCCGTAGCTCCTACAATGAGCAGTTCTTC. Full variable domain (missing parts from reference TRBV9 and TRBJ2-1): DSGVTQTPKHLITATGQRVTLRCSPRSGDLSVYWYQQSLDQGLQFLIQYYNGEERAKGNILERFSAQQFPDLHSELNLSSLELGDSALYFCASSAAGGGARSSYNEQFFGPGTRLTVL.

V gene TRBV18 combines with J gene TRBJ1-4, with 8 bases identical to TRBD1. This CDR3 region has 16 residues. Germline CDR1 is KGHSH and CDR2 is LQKENI. The J segment lost 0 bases and the V segment lost 3 bases, leaving 3 bases of the junction unmatched. The chain's CDR3 is CASSPGTGATNEKLFF. The CDR3 DNA is TGTGCCAGCTCACCCGGGACAGGCGCAACTAATGAAAAACTGTTTTTT.

The chain couples TRBV7-8 to TRBJ1-2; 8 bases match TRBD1. Germline lookup yields CDR1 SGHVS and CDR2 FQNEAQ. This CDR3 is built from 15 residues. The V gene end was trimmed by 5 bases and the J gene end by 1 base; junction bases not matched to a gene: 6. Here the CDR3 DNA reads TGTGCCAGCAGCGTCGACAGGGGAGATAACTATGGCTACACCTTC. It codes for CASSVDRGDNYGYTF. Full variable domain (missing parts from reference TRBV7-8 and TRBJ1-2): GAGVSQSPRYKVAKRGQDVALRCDPISGHVSLFWYQQALGQGPEFLTYFQNEAQLDKSGLPSDRFFAERPEGSVSTLKIQRTQQEDSAVYLCASSVDRGDNYGYTFGSGTRLTVV.

The J gene is TRBJ2-1, the V gene TRBV30; no definite D call. Trimming shortened V by 0 bases and J by 6 bases, and 9 bases separated the two germline ends. This CDR3 comprises 13 residues. Germline V gives CDR1 GTSNPN, CDR2 SVGIG (reference sequence). The DNA for the CDR3 is TGTGCCTGGAGTGTCGGCGGCCCCAATGAGCAGTTCTTC. It encodes CAWSVGGPNEQFF.

V and J are TRBV19 and TRBJ2-1; 7 bases are a match to TRBD2. This CDR3 is built from 16 residues. V dropped 0 bases and J dropped 3; count of bases not matched to a gene: 5. Germline CDR1 reads LNHDA; CDR2 reads SQIVND (reference sequence). As DNA, the CDR3 is TGTGCCAGTAGTATAGAGACTAGCCAGTTCTACAATGAGCAGTTCTTC. Translated: CASSIETSQFYNEQFF. Combining the CDR3 with reference TRBV19 and TRBJ2-1 gives the whole variable domain DGGITQSPKYLFRKEGQNVTLSCEQNLNHDAMYWYRQDPGQGLRLIYYSQIVNDFQKGDIAEGYSVSREKKESFPLTVTSAQKNPTAFYLCASSIETSQFYNEQFFGPGTRLTVL.